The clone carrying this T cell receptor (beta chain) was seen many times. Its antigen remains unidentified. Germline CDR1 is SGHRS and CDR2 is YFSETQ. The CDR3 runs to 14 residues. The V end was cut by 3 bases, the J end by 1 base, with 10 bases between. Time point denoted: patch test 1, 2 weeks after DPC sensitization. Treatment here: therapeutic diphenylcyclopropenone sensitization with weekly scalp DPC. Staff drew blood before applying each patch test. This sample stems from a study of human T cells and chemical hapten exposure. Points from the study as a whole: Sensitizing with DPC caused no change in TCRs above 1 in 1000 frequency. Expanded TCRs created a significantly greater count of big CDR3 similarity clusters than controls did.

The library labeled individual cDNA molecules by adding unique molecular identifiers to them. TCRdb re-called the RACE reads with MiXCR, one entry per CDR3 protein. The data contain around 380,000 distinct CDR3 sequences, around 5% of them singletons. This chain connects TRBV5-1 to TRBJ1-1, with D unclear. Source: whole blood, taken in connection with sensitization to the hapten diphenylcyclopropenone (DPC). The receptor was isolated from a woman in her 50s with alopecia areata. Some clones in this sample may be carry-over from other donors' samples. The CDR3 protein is CASSSAEGNTEAFF. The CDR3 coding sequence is TGCGCCAGCAGCTCCGCGGAGGGGAACACTGAAGCTTTCTTT.